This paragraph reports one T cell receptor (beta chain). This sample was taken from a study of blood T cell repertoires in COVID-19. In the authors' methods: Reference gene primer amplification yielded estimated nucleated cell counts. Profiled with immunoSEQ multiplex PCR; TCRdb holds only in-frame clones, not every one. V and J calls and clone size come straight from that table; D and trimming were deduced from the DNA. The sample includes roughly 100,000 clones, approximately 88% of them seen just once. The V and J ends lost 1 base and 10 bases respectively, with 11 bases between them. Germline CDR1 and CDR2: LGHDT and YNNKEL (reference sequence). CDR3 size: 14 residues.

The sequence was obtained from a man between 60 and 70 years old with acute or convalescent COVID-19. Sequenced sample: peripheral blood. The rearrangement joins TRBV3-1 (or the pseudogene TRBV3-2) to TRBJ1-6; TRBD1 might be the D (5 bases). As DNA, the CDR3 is TGTGCCAGCAGCCAAGGAAGGCGGGGGTCACCCCTCCACTTT. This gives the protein CASSQGRRGSPLHF.